This TCR beta chain was sequenced for a study of T cells in Graves' hyperthyroidism and ophthalmopathy. This CDR3 comprises 16 residues. The V end lost 2 bases, the J end lost 0 bases, and 13 bases lay between the germline ends. In germline, CDR1 is SGHAT, CDR2 FQNNGV. In this sample, this clonotype turned up a few times. TCR beta CDR3 region amplification was performed from RNA transcripts. HTBI primers were used for first-round RT-PCR of the TCR CDR3. TCRdb independently ran MiXCR on the multiplex PCR reads; one entry per CDR3 protein. There are around 530,000 distinct CDR3 sequences in the sample; 17% occur only once, and roughly 18% lies in the top ten.

The V gene is TRBV11-2, the J gene TRBJ1-1; D is unresolved. This sequence was found in a woman younger than 35 with Graves' ophthalmopathy. The sample taken for sequencing was blood. The CDR3 bases are TGTGCCAGCAGCTTATTAGGAGGCCCGATGAACACTGAAGCTTTCTTT. This codes for CASSLLGGPMNTEAFF.